This paragraph covers one T cell receptor beta chain sequence. The table lists this clone with a few counts. Its antigen is currently not known. There are no base qualities to consult, and no much larger clone falls within one base. V drops 7 bases and J drops 4 bases, leaving 10 bases in between. The germline V gene (reference sequence) supplies CDR1 LNHNV and CDR2 YYDKDF. The CDR3 sequence holds 12 residues, the cysteine and phenylalanine included. The read is trimmed to its CDR3 DNA, 36 bases read in frame from base 1. This entry belongs to a study of cytomegalovirus exposure and HLA in healthy donors (dated by TCRdb to 2017 to 2019). Regarding the study in general: An earlier analysis of 587 of the donors reported approximately 300 Gb of sequence data and 95 million to 140 million unique TCR beta sequences obtained from about 200 million T cells. The number of donors typed differed by locus, with roughly 620-630 for A, B, C, DRB1 and DQB1, roughly 520 for DQA1, 600 to 610 for DPA1, and over 400 for DPB1. The T cell repertoires of under 700 subjects were profiled by immunosequencing and related to cytomegalovirus serostatus. Of the 350 to 450 genotyped donors, about 84% fell in the genetic ancestry cluster associated with self-reported Caucasian donors. High-throughput TCR immunosequencing, statistical association of individual TCRs with disease status, and machine learning were combined to predict cytomegalovirus infection status. Class I and class II HLA loci were covered by the typing at four-digit resolution. The study aimed to test whether cataloging public T cell receptors could reveal signatures of past pathogen exposure. A separate validation cohort of over 95 different subjects was used in addition to the approximately 640-subject first cohort. An earlier analysis of approximately 500 of the donors applied high-throughput TCR beta sequencing to assess whether each TCR beta V gene segment acted as functional or pseudogenic. Among some 400 genotyped donors of the cohort, an average of approximately 240,000 unique TCR beta nucleotide sequences was sequenced per donor, of which about 18% were non-productive. A later genetic analysis used genome-wide SNP genotypes for about 65% of the roughly 670 donors, treating that subset as a discovery cohort. Roughly 300 gigabases of sequencing data and approximately 91 million unique TCR sequences made up an early release that covered several hundred HLA-typed donors. Donor age, sex, ethnicity and CMV serostatus were collected together with the repertoire data. In the later analysis, no new phenotypic data were used to find candidate immune exposures; instead, reliance was placed on TCR beta sequences and their occurrence across donors. A later analysis re-examined previously published TCR beta repertoires from 500 to 700 donors and added high-resolution HLA genotyping to investigate patterns of TCR occurrence. Every repertoire in the discovery cohort had been generated on one and the same sequencing platform. Because of strong linkage in the cohort, roughly five DR-DQ haplotypes were treated as single units for association and clustering.

The library was built by means of the immunoSEQ multiplex PCR assay. A mixture of 60 forward primers for TCR Vbeta segments and 13 reverse primers for TCR Jbeta segments was used in the multiplex PCR. A multiplex PCR assay on genomic DNA amplified the CDR3 region of rearranged TCR beta genes. The amplified TCR beta libraries were sequenced on the Illumina HiSeq System as 87-base-pair reads. Turning to the authors' computational methods: A later analysis counted tens of millions of unique TCR beta chains across the 700 or so repertoires, and 9.5 million to 11 million of these chains were shared by at least two donors. A nearest-neighbor algorithm error-corrected the raw reads and collapsed the reads into unique sequences, merging closely related sequences to remove PCR and sequencing errors. CDR3 sequences were aligned to IMGT reference sequences to assign V, D and J gene segments. Each retained sequence needed at least a six-nucleotide match to both a V gene segment and a J gene segment. Rearrangements were classified as productive when the CDR3 lacked stop codons and remained in frame with V and J, and all other rearrangements were classified as non-productive. Following IMGT convention, CDR3 was defined as the stretch from the second conserved V-encoded cysteine up to the conserved J-encoded phenylalanine. In an earlier analysis of roughly 580 of the donors, sequences lacking an unambiguous match to a single V gene segment were excluded. In an earlier analysis of some 590 of the donors, a V segment was called functional when productive rearrangements were above 56.7%, and segregating when the standard deviation between donors exceeded 5%. A statistical classification framework was built for diagnosing cytomegalovirus status from the catalog of TCR beta chain sequences. In a later analysis, V and J genes were assigned by comparing TCR nucleotide sequences against IMGT/GENE-DB human TR gene sequences. In a later analysis, CDR3 sequences and most-parsimonious VDJ recombination scenarios were assigned using the TCRdist pipeline. In a later analysis, each TCR beta chain was defined by its CDR3 amino acid sequence together with its V-gene family, and reads without a unique V-gene family were excluded. To address suspected cross-contamination and a sequencing artifact, a later analysis removed under 600 highly shared, low-generation-probability nucleotide sequences. In a later analysis, a clonal expansion index was calculated for each public chain from normalized within-repertoire ranks of inferred template counts. In a later analysis, generation probabilities were computed using a VDJ recombination model fitted to out-of-frame rearrangements, and the results were checked against IGoR. In a later analysis, hypergeometric tests were used to score TCR-TCR, TCR-HLA and TCR-CMV co-occurrence, with a repertoire-size bias correction applied to TCR pairs. A later analysis estimated false discovery rates by permuting HLA or CMV assignments 20 times. In a later analysis, co-occurring TCRs were grouped using DBSCAN, with TCRdist sequence similarity added in when clustering inside HLA-allele-positive subsets. Co-occurrence clustering excluded repertoires with fewer than 30,000 or more than 120,000 public chains, plus five with anomalous nucleotide sharing. Imported from immuneACCESS, the table was reduced by TCRdb to in-frame sequences with V and J called. These copies leave out some clones; in studies compared against another copy, an unresolved V gene accounts for under half, and the cause of the remainder is not known. That table gives V, J and clone size, and the DNA gave D and trimming. The sample includes some 130,000 clones, with over 60% observed a single time. The biggest ten clones account for roughly 2% of the sample.

Study-wide findings and limitations: Because some donors lacked HLA typing at each locus, the association tests relied only on the typed subset. While some public TCRs were present in many individuals, most TCR sequences turned up only very rarely across donors. For the cohort, immune exposure information was limited to CMV serostatus. Only TCR beta chains were sequenced in this cohort, and the absence of alpha or paired-chain data limited detectable features. Some IMGT-functional V segments, including TRBV6-2 and TRBV6-3, could not be told apart with the 87-base-pair reads, so those segments were excluded. The study gave a list of about 150 TCR beta chains associated with cytomegalovirus. Roughly uniform sequencing depth across donors was assumed in presence/absence analyses, although this assumption may not hold. Most CMV-associated TCR beta chains appeared to be HLA-restricted in a later analysis, and the HLA associations seemed to be driven largely by CMV exposure. The authors suggested that the approach could potentially be extended to other disease states and immunological phenotypes. Several of the top co-occurrence clusters appeared to be linked to parvovirus B19, influenza, CMV and Epstein-Barr virus, according to a later analysis. A few of the identified cytomegalovirus-associated TCR beta chains were confirmed in vitro to be specific for cytomegalovirus antigens. A cluster of highly shared sequence variants was judged likely to represent a technical artifact of the sequencing pipeline. A further reported finding was that TCR beta sequences accurately predicted the HLA-A and HLA-B alleles for most subjects in the first cohort. Compared with the approximately 720-donor mean, donors in an Asian-associated ancestry cluster had fewer N-insertions in productive TCRs, according to a later genetic analysis. In both the original and validation cohorts, the classifier was reported to diagnose cytomegalovirus status with high specificity and sensitivity. When HLA alleles, especially DR and DQ, strongly co-occurred, TCR associations were difficult to assign to individual alleles. An association between a missense DCLRE1C variant and V-gene and J-gene trimming of TCR beta chains was found in a later genetic analysis and replicated in an independent cohort. Approximately 18 rarely observed V segments, including chromosome 9 orphons, were excluded from the earlier analysis of 550 to 700 of the donors because counts were too low. Linkage disequilibrium might explain the correlated functional status among segregating V segments, but an unknown experimental factor could not be ruled out. In an earlier analysis of fewer than 700 of the donors, most TCR beta V segments appeared in productive rearrangements about 90% or about 30% of the time, broadly matching IMGT annotations. In a later analysis, over 15,000 TCR beta sequences were associated with specific HLA alleles at a false discovery rate of 0.05. According to a later analysis, TCR association rates differed among HLA loci, with DRB1 alleles showing the most associated TCRs and HLA-C alleles showing the fewest. Compared with equally common non-associated chains, HLA-associated TCR beta chains in a later analysis were more clonally expanded and had lower generation probabilities.

The cohort consisted of 650 to 700 healthy bone marrow donors. All cohort members were sampled while nominally healthy, although unrecorded immune exposures were likely present. The donor was CMV seronegative and belonged to the group of 320 or so seronegative cohort members. A peripheral blood sample was provided by each donor, and peripheral blood mononuclear cells were used for TCR beta sequencing. Genomic DNA was extracted from the blood cell samples with the Qiagen DNeasy Blood Extraction Kit. The receptor chain draws on TRBV15 and TRBJ1-1, and TRBD1 may be the D gene, going by 6 matching bases. The sequenced sample consisted of PBMCs. This TCR came from a man aged 30-40 years in good health and CMV-seronegative. CDR3 reads: CATTEGGTEAFF. The DNA sequence reads TGTGCCACCACTGAAGGGGGCACTGAAGCTTTCTTT. Here the CDR3 is joined to the reference TRBV15 and TRBJ1-1 genes, and the full variable domain is: DAMVIQNPRYQVTQFGKPVTLSCSQTLNHNVMYWYQQKSSQAPKLLFHYYDKDFNNEADTPDNFQSRRPNTSFCFLDIRSPGLGDTAMYLCATTEGGTEAFFGQGTRLTVV.